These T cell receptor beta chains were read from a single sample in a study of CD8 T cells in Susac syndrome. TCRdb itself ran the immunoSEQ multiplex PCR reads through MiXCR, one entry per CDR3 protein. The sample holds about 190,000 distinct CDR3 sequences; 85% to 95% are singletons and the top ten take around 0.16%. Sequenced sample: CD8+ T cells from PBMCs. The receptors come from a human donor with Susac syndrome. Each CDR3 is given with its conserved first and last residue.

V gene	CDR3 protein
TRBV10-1	CASSDLEQYF
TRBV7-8	CASSLVRGEETQYF
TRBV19	CASSIIELEGSTDTQYF
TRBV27	CASSLSQGPYEQYF
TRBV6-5	CASSYSMVRSSYEQYF
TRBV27	CASSPLMRTQPQHF
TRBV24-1	CATSDPRQETQYF
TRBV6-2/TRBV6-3	CASRTQGFAPDTQYF
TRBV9	CASSVGDAGVNTEAFF
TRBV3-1	CASSHFRSGNMLNF
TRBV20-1	CSARDPGTGSKSEAFF
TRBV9	CASSSRGLPQGHEQFF
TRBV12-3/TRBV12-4	CASSKGGGLSYNEQFF
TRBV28	CASSLGGRGETQYF
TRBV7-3	CASSPTLAGALKCTQYF
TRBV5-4	CASRTGTSGVNEQFF
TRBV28	CASSADREKGDYGYTF
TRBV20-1	CSARLRQGGYGYTF
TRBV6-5	CASKPGGMDGYTF
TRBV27	CASSPGTSGRAQFF
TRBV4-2	CASSQDWKGREAFF
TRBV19	CASSISSLAGYYNEQFF
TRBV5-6	CASSLGIQGADNYGYTF
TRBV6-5	CASSYSRSGWGGSYEQYF
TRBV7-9	CASSFGRSTDTQYF
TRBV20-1	CSARDLGVTYEQYF
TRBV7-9	CASSLARGKETEAFF
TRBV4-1	CASSQVGRGTQETQYF
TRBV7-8	CASSPNTGTGYGYTF
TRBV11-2	CASSRVSQETQYF
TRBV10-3	CAAGGGAETEAFF